This is a list of T cell receptor beta chains from one sample in a study of T cells in localized non-small cell lung cancer. Clones were sequenced by immunoSEQ multiplex PCR, and TCRdb holds only the in-frame ones, with some missing. The table lists about 83,000 clones, approximately 80% of them singletons. The material was peripheral blood, obtained before any cancer treatment. These receptors were obtained from a female donor older than 55 with stage I lung adenocarcinoma. Each CDR3 is given with its conserved first and last residue. The D gene is left open where the match is weak. Clone size is not always given. Where it is, it says once, few, many or a class for expanded clones.

J gene,D gene,V gene,clone size,CDR3 protein,CDR3 DNA
TRBJ2-3,-,TRBV6-5,-,CASSSGPGGSTDTQYF,TGTGCCAGCAGTTCAGGACCGGGGGGCAGCACAGATACGCAGTATTTT
TRBJ2-3,-,TRBV9,-,CASRGASTDTQYF,TGTGCCAGCAGGGGGGCTAGCACAGATACGCAGTATTTT
TRBJ2-3,-,TRBV4-2,-,CASSQEAAHTDTQYF,TGTGCCAGCAGCCAAGAGGCAGCACACACAGATACGCAGTATTTT
TRBJ2-1,-,TRBV4-3,-,CASSQDRGSRINNEQFF,TGCGCCAGCAGCCAAGATCGAGGTTCGCGGATAAACAATGAGCAGTTCTTC
TRBJ1-1,-,TRBV6-5,-,CASSYRSSGLNTEAFF,TGTGCCAGCAGTTACCGATCGTCGGGATTGAACACTGAAGCTTTCTTT
TRBJ2-7,-,TRBV7-9,-,CASSRPTSYEQYF,TGTGCCAGCAGCCGCCCCACCTCCTACGAGCAGTACTTC
TRBJ1-5,-,TRBV19,-,CASSPSGPRGEQPQHF,TGTGCCAGTAGTCCTTCTGGCCCGAGGGGGGAGCAGCCCCAGCATTTT
TRBJ1-1,TRBD1,TRBV7-6,-,CASSLGVAGGGEPNTEAFF,TGTGCCAGCAGCTTAGGAGTAGCAGGGGGGGGAGAACCAAACACTGAAGCTTTCTTT
TRBJ1-1,-,TRBV6-5,-,CASSTVGAYTEAFF,TGTGCCAGCAGTACGGTCGGGGCTTACACTGAAGCTTTCTTT
TRBJ2-7,-,TRBV7-6,-,CASSLVGQEGLYEQYF,TGTGCCAGCAGCTTAGTGGGGCAGGAAGGCCTCTACGAGCAGTACTTC
TRBJ2-7,-,TRBV19,-,CASSLRLGGPYEQYF,TGTGCCAGTAGTCTCCGGTTGGGGGGACCCTACGAGCAGTACTTC
TRBJ1-2,-,TRBV23-1,-,CASSQSGQGYTF,TGCGCCAGCAGTCAATCAGGCCAGGGCTACACCTTC
TRBJ2-7,-,TRBV6-1,-,CASNDGGRNYEQYF,TGTGCCAGCAACGATGGGGGGCGCAACTACGAGCAGTACTTC
TRBJ2-5,-,TRBV5-6,-,CASSSDHQETQYF,TGTGCCAGCAGCTCGGACCACCAAGAGACCCAGTACTTC
TRBJ1-4,-,TRBV4-2,-,CARYETNNEKLFF,TGTGCCAGGTATGAGACCAATAATGAAAAACTGTTTTTT
TRBJ2-2,TRBD2,TRBV5-6,-,CASSSSGRGNTGELFF,TGTGCCAGCAGCTCGAGCGGGAGAGGTAACACCGGGGAGCTGTTTTTT
TRBJ1-6,TRBD1,TRBV6-6,-,CASSSAPGTGARALHF,TGTGCCAGCAGTTCCGCCCCCGGGACAGGGGCGCGGGCCCTCCACTTT
TRBJ2-2,-,TRBV9,few,CASSPSITGELFF,TGTGCCAGCAGCCCGAGTATCACCGGGGAGCTGTTTTTT
TRBJ2-3,-,TRBV2,-,CASSDTGSTDTQYF,TGTGCCAGCAGTGACACAGGAAGCACAGATACGCAGTATTTT
TRBJ2-3,TRBD1,TRBV4-2,-,CASSQPGTGGTDTQYF,TGTGCCAGCAGCCAACCCGGGACAGGAGGGACAGATACGCAGTATTTT
TRBJ2-5,-,TRBV7-2,-,CASSRVGRGGETQYF,TGTGCCAGCAGCCGAGTTGGCAGGGGAGGCGAGACCCAGTACTTC
TRBJ2-2,-,TRBV7-2,-,CASSSFKSGELFF,TGTGCCAGCAGCTCATTCAAATCAGGGGAGCTGTTTTTT
TRBJ1-3,-,TRBV21-1,-,CASSKGEQGTGNTIYF,TGTGCCAGCAGCAAAGGAGAACAGGGGACTGGAAACACCATATATTTT
TRBJ1-4,-,TRBV9,-,CASSPRQGDYEKLFF,TGTGCCAGCAGCCCCCGACAAGGGGATTATGAAAAACTGTTTTTT
TRBJ2-6,-,TRBV10-3,-,CAISERDGSSGANVLTF,TGTGCCATCAGTGAGCGGGATGGTTCCTCTGGGGCCAACGTCCTGACTTTC
TRBJ2-1,-,TRBV2,-,CASSGVGEQFF,TGTGCCAGCAGTGGGGTTGGCGAGCAGTTCTTC
TRBJ2-1,TRBD2,TRBV29-1,-,CSVVVSGNLYNEQFF,TGCAGCGTTGTAGTTAGCGGGAACTTATACAATGAGCAGTTCTTC
TRBJ1-2,-,TRBV20-1,-,CSARLGAGYTF,TGCAGTGCTAGATTGGGGGCTGGCTACACCTTC
TRBJ2-3,-,TRBV7-9,once,CASSLNRERADTQYF,TGTGCCAGCAGCTTAAACCGGGAGCGAGCAGATACGCAGTATTTT
TRBJ1-1,TRBD1,TRBV29-1,few,CSTRDRARNTEAFF,TGCAGCACAAGGGACAGGGCAAGGAACACTGAAGCTTTCTTT
TRBJ1-2,TRBD1,TRBV6-1,-,CASRKQGALDYGYTF,TGTGCCAGCAGGAAACAGGGGGCGCTTGACTATGGCTACACCTTC
TRBJ2-7,-,TRBV27,once,CASSLVGYEQYF,TGTGCCAGCAGTTTAGTCGGCTACGAGCAGTACTTC
TRBJ1-5,TRBD1,TRBV2,few,CASSLRQGGNQPQHF,TGTGCCAGCAGCCTCCGACAGGGTGGTAATCAGCCCCAGCATTTT
TRBJ1-3,-,TRBV9,-,CASSVAGAESGNTIYF,TGTGCCAGCAGCGTAGCGGGGGCTGAATCTGGAAACACCATATATTTT
TRBJ1-1,-,TRBV18,-,CASSSRNSPEAFF,TGTGCCAGCTCATCTCGGAATTCCCCTGAAGCTTTCTTT
TRBJ1-1,-,TRBV19,-,CASINPRGPNTEAFF,TGTGCCAGTATAAACCCCCGGGGGCCGAACACTGAAGCTTTCTTT
TRBJ1-1,TRBD1,TRBV7-9,-,CASSPGQGWGEAFF,TGTGCCAGCAGTCCCGGACAGGGTTGGGGTGAAGCTTTCTTT
TRBJ1-4,TRBD1,TRBV28,-,CASSPTGGRNEKLFF,TGTGCCAGCAGTCCTACAGGGGGTAGGAATGAAAAACTGTTTTTT
TRBJ2-6,-,TRBV27,-,CASRMLGAGANVLTF,TGTGCCAGCAGAATGTTAGGAGCTGGGGCCAACGTCCTGACTTTC
TRBJ1-2,-,TRBV7-2,-,CASSPTTGTPYGYTF,TGTGCCAGCAGCCCAACCACAGGAACGCCTTATGGCTACACCTTC
TRBJ2-1,TRBD1,TRBV5-1,-,CASTGQGQYNEQFF,TGCGCCAGCACCGGACAGGGCCAATACAATGAGCAGTTCTTC